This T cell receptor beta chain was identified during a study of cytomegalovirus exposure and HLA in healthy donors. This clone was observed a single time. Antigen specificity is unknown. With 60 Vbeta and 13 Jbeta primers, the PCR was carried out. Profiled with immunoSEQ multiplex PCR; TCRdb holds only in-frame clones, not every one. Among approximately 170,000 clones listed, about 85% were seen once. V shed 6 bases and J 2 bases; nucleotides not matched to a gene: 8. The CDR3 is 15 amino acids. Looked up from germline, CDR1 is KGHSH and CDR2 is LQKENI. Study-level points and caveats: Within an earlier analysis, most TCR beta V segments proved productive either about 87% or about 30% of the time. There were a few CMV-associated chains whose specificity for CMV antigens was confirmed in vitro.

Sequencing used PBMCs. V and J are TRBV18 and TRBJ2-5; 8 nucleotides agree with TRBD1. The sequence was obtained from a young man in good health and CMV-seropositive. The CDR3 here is CASSHLRDRQETQYF. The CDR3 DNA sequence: TGTGCCAGCTCCCACTTACGGGACAGGCAAGAGACCCAGTACTTC.